The clone carrying this T cell receptor beta chain was recorded at least ten times. Trimming cost V 4 bases and J 10 bases; bases outside gene matches: 14. The CDR3 is 14 amino acids. The V gene's germline CDR1 is SGDLS and CDR2 YYNGEE. Time point specified: patch test 1, 2 weeks after DPC sensitization. The treatment here: therapeutic diphenylcyclopropenone sensitization with weekly scalp DPC. Before extraction, the whole blood was not fractionated, and total RNA was taken from it. The sample belongs to a study of human T cells and chemical hapten exposure. Each CDR3 protein is one row after TCRdb ran MiXCR on the RACE reads. The sample holds over 11,000 distinct CDR3 sequences, roughly 17% seen once.

The sequencing here drew on whole blood, taken in connection with sensitization to the hapten diphenylcyclopropenone (DPC). The chain uses TRBV9 and TRBJ2-7, with 7 nucleotides matching TRBD1. The TCR was taken from a woman in her 30s with alopecia areata. Some clones in this sample may be carry-over from other donors' samples. CDR3 sequence: CASSPGDSPLGQYV. The CDR3 coding sequence is TGTGCCAGCAGCCCCGGGGACAGCCCTCTTGGACAGTACGTC.